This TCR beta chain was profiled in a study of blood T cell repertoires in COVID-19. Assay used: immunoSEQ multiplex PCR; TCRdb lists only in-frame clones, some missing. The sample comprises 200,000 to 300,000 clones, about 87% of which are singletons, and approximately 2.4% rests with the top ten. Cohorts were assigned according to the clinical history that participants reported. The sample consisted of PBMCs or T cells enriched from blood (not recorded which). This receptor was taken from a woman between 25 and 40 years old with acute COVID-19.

CDR3 region: CASSPLAGYTDTQYF. The CDR3 DNA reads TGTGCCAGCTCACCACTAGCGGGGTATACAGATACGCAGTATTTT. This chain joins TRBV18 and TRBJ2-3, with 8 nucleotides matching TRBD2. Germline lookup yields CDR1 KGHSH and CDR2 LQKENI. This CDR3 is 15 amino acids long. The trim removed 1 base at V and 3 bases at J, leaving 3 bases unmatched.